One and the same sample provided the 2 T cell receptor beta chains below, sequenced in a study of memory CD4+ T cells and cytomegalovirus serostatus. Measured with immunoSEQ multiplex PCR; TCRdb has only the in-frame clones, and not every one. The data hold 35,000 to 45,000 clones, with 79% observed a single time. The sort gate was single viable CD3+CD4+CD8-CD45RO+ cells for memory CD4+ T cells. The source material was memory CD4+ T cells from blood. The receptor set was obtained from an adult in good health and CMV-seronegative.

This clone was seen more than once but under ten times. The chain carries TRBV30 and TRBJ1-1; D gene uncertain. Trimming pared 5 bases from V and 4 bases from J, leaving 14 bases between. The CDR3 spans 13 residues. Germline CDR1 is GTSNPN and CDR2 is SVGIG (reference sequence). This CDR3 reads CAWVSSWGTEAFF. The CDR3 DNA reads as TGTGCCTGGGTCAGCTCATGGGGCACTGAAGCTTTCTTT. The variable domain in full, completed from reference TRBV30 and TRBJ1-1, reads SQTIHQWPATLVQPVGSPLSLECTVEGTSNPNLYWYRQAAGRGLQLLFYSVGIGQISSEVPQNLSASRPQDRQFILSSKKLLLSDSGFYLCAWVSSWGTEAFFGQGTRLTVV.

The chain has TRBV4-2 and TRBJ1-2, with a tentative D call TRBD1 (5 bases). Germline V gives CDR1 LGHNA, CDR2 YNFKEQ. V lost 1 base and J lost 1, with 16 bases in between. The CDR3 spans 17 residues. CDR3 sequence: CASSQGETERLNYGYTF. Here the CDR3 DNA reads TGTGCCAGCAGCCAAGGGGAGACAGAGAGACTTAACTATGGCTACACCTTC.